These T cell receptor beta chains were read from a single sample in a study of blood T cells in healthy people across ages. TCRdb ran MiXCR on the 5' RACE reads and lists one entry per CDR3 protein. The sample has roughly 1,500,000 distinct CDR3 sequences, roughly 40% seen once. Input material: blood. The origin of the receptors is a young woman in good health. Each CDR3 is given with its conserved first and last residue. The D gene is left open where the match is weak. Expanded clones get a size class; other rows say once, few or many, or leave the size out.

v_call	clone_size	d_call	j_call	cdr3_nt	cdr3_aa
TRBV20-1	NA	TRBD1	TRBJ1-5	TGCAGTGCTAGCCCAGGGGGCTACAATCAGCCCCAGCATTTT	CSASPGGYNQPQHF
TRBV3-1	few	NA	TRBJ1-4	TGTGCCAGCAGCCAAGCGGTGACTCCAACTAATGAAAAACTGTTTTTT	CASSQAVTPTNEKLFF
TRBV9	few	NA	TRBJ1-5	TGTGCCAGCAGCGTAGACGGGGGTGCGGATCAGCCCCAGCATTTT	CASSVDGGADQPQHF
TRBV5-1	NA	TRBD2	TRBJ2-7	TGCGCCAGCAGCTTTGGACTAGCGGGGGGTACCTACAATGAGCAGTACTTC	CASSFGLAGGTYNEQYF
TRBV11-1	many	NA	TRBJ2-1	TGTGCCAGCAGCTTAGGGGGTCCGGCGAATGAGCAGTTCTTC	CASSLGGPANEQFF
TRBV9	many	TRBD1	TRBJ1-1	TGCGCCAGCAGCCGGACAGGGCTGAACACTGAAGCTTTCTTT	CASSRTGLNTEAFF
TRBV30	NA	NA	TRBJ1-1	TGTGCCTGTCTTGAGGACACTGAAGCTTTCTTT	CACLEDTEAFF
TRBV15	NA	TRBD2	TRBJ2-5	TGTGCCACCAGCTCATGGCCGGGACTAGCGTTAAATGAGCAGTACTTC	CATSSWPGLALNEQYF
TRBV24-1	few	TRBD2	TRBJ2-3	TGTGCCACCAGTGATTTGCGGGAGGGCCCAGATACGCAGTATTTT	CATSDLREGPDTQYF
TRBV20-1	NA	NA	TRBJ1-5	TGCAGTGCTAGAGGATGGGGAGATAGTCAGCCCCAGCATTTT	CSARGWGDSQPQHF
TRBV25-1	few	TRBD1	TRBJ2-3	TGTGCCAGCAGTCAACCCCCGGGACAGGGTGGCACAGATACGCAGTATTTT	CASSQPPGQGGTDTQYF
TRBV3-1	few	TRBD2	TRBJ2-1	TGTGCCAGCACCCGAACTAGCGGGGCCCCAAATGAGCAGTTCTTC	CASTRTSGAPNEQFF
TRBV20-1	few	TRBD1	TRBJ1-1	TGCAGTGCTAGAGCCCGGGACAGGGGGCATGAAGCTTTCTTT	CSARARDRGHEAFF
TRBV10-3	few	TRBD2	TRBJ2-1	TGTGCCATCAGTGACAAGGCGGGAGGGGGCAATGAGCAGTTCTTC	CAISDKAGGGNEQFF
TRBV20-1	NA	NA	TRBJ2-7	TGCAGTGGGAAGAGCGGGTCCTACAATGAGCAGTACTTC	CSGKSGSYNEQYF
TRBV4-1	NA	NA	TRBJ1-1	TGCGCCAGCAGCCAAGGTGCTGGTTGGCAACTCAACACTGAAGCTTTCTTT	CASSQGAGWQLNTEAFF
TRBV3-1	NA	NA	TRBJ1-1	TGTGCCAGCAGCCTCGATGGTTTGGGGGCTACTGAAGCTTTCTTT	CASSLDGLGATEAFF
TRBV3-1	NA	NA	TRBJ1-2	TGTGCCAGCAGCCCCCAAGGCACTAACCCCTCCGGCACCTTC	CASSPQGTNPSGTF
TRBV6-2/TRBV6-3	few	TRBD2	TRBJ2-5	TGTGCCAGCAGCCTCCCTAGCGGGGGGTTGGGGACCCAGTACTTC	CASSLPSGGLGTQYF
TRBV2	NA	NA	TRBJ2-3	TGTGCCAGCAGCGGAAGGACAGACACAGATACGCAGTATTTT	CASSGRTDTDTQYF
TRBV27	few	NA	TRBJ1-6	TGTGCCAGCAGTCGACAGGCTTATAATTCACCCCTCCACTTT	CASSRQAYNSPLHF
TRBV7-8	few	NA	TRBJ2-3	TGTGCCAGCAGCACGACTATTAACCTTCCAGATACGCAGTATTTT	CASSTTINLPDTQYF
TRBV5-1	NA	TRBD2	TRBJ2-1	TGCGCCAGCAGCTTGGAAGCTAGCGGGCCATACAAGGAGCAGTTCTTC	CASSLEASGPYKEQFF
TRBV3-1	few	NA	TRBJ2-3	TGTGCCAGCAGCCCCGCCTCGGGGGGCGGCACAGATACGCAGTATTTT	CASSPASGGGTDTQYF
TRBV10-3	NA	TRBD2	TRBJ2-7	TGTGCCATCGCGAGCGGGAGACCCTGGGCGGGTGAGCAGTACTTC	CAIASGRPWAGEQYF
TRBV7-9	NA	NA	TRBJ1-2	TGTGCCAGCGCCAGGGAGGGGAGCTACACCTTC	CASAREGSYTF
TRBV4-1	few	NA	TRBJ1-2	TGCGCCAGCAGCCAAGATTGGGACGGCTACACCTTC	CASSQDWDGYTF
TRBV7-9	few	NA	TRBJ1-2	TGTGCCAGCAGCGAGGAAGCTAACTATGGCTACACCTTC	CASSEEANYGYTF
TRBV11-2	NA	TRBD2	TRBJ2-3	TGTGCCAGCAGCGGGACTAGCGGGGCCCCAGATACGCAGTATTTT	CASSGTSGAPDTQYF
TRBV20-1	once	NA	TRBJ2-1	TGCAGTGCTAGAGAGGCTAGCCGTAGCTCCTACAATGAGCAGTTCTTC	CSAREASRSSYNEQFF
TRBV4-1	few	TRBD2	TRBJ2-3	TGCGCCAGCAGCCCTGTAGCGGGGACCCCTCCAGATACGCAGTATTTT	CASSPVAGTPPDTQYF
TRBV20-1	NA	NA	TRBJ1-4	TGCAGTGCTAGAGGTTGGGGGCCGGATGAAAAACTGTTTTTT	CSARGWGPDEKLFF
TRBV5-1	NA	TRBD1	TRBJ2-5	TGCGCCAGCAGTCTAAGACAGGGTGCAAACTCGGAGACCCAGTACTTC	CASSLRQGANSETQYF
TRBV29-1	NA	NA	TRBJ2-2	TGCAGCGTTGTGTTACAGCATAACACCGGGGAGCTGTTTTTT	CSVVLQHNTGELFF
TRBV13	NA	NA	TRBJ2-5	TGTGCCAGCAGCTTAAGTCGGGGGGCGTGGGAGACCCAGTACTTC	CASSLSRGAWETQYF
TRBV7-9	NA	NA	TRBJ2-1	TGTGCCAGCAGCTTAGCGGGGGGTAAGATGAACAATGAGCAGTTCTTC	CASSLAGGKMNNEQFF
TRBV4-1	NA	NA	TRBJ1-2	TGCGCCAGCAGCCAAGATGAATCTTGGACGAATGGCTACACCTTC	CASSQDESWTNGYTF
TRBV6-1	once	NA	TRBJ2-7	TGTGCCAGCAGTGAATATAGGCCGATCTACGAGCAGTACTTC	CASSEYRPIYEQYF
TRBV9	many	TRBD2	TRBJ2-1	TGTGCCAGCAGCGTGGGGACTAGCGGAAACAATGAGCAGTTCTTC	CASSVGTSGNNEQFF
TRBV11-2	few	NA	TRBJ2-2	TGTGCCAGCAGCTTAGTTGTCTACTCCGCCGGGGAGCTGTTTTTT	CASSLVVYSAGELFF
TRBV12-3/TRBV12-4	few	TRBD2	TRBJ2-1	TGTGCCACCCGACTAGCGGGGATAAATGAGCAGTTCTTC	CATRLAGINEQFF
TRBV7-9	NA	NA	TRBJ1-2	TGTGCCAGCAGCGGGCAGGGAGCTAACTATGGCTACACCTTC	CASSGQGANYGYTF
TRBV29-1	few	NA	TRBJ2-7	TGCAGCGTTAAACAGGGAGGCTACGAGCAGTACTTC	CSVKQGGYEQYF
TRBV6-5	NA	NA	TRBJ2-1	TGTGCCAGCAGCTTCACGGGTCGGGACGATGAGCAGTTCTTC	CASSFTGRDDEQFF
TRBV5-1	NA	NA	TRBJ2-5	TGCGCCAGCAGCTCCCCGGAGAGCAATGAGCAGTACTTC	CASSSPESNEQYF
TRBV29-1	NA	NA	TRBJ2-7	TGCAGCGTTCTAACGGGCAGGGTCTACGAGCAGTACTTC	CSVLTGRVYEQYF